This T cell receptor beta chain was captured by sequencing in a study of blood T cells in healthy people across ages. Study-level findings and limits: Age showed a roughly linear inverse relationship with TCR beta diversity per million T cells.

V lost 0 bases, J lost 2 bases, and 4 bases stayed unmatched. The CDR3 loop spans 16 amino acids. The germline gives CDR1 SGHRS, CDR2 YFSETQ. Concerning this clonotype itself: Its antigen is currently unknown.

Sample-barcoded 5' priming and a J-beta primer mix drove a second PCR of roughly 6 to 12 cycles. Each sample provided no less than 3 million CDR3-containing paired-end reads. From the 5' RACE reads, TCRdb called clonotypes with MiXCR, one entry per CDR3 protein. The table shows approximately 1.5 million distinct CDR3 sequences, with around 36% occurring only once. The material sequenced was blood. J is TRBJ2-5 and V is TRBV5-1; 10 bases map to TRBD2. This clonotype was obtained from a woman in her thirties in good health. The CDR3 DNA is TGCGCCAGCAGCTTGGGGACTAGCGGCCTTCAAGAGACCCAGTACTTC. Translating gives CASSLGTSGLQETQYF. Filled out from reference TRBV5-1 and TRBJ2-5, the complete variable domain reads KAGVTQTPRYLIKTRGQQVTLSCSPISGHRSVSWYQQTPGQGLQFLFEYFSETQRNKGNFPGRFSGRQFSNSRSEMNVSTLELGDSALYLCASSLGTSGLQETQYFGPGTRLLVL.